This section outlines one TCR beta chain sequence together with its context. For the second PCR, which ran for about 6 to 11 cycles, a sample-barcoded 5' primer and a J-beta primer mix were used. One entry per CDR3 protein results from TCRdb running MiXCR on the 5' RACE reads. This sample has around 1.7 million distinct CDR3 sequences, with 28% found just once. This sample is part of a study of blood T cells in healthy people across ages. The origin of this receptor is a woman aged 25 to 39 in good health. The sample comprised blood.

CDR3 nucleotide sequence: TGTGCCAGCAGCTTACCTTCGGACAGGAGGTCGTTGAATGAGCAGTTCTTC. Translation gives CASSLPSDRRSLNEQFF. This rearrangement joins TRBV7-2 to TRBJ2-1; TRBD1 matches at 7 bases. The CDR3 consists of 17 residues. Losses at the gene ends were 2 bases for V and 7 bases for J; bases not matched to a gene: 14. Germline loops: CDR1 SGHTA, CDR2 FQGNSA.